This is a list of T cell receptor beta chains from one sample in a study of identical twins. Using its own MiXCR run on the 5' RACE reads, TCRdb lists one record per CDR3 protein. The data hold about 490,000 distinct CDR3 sequences, with nearly 15% observed a single time. The sample was also reused in another study, on yellow fever vaccine responses in identical twins.

Sequenced material: CD4+ T cells sorted from blood. Receptors originate from a woman aged 18-35 years in good health. The CDR3 runs from the conserved cysteine through the conserved F or W. D genes are given only for firm matches. Not all rows give a size; the values are once, few, many and, for expanded clones, a class.

J gene: TRBJ2-2
clone size: -
D gene: TRBD2
V gene: TRBV27
CDR3 DNA: TGTGCCAGCAGTCCAAACCCCCGACTAGCGGGGAACACCGGGGAGCTGTTTTTT
CDR3 protein: CASSPNPRLAGNTGELFF

J gene: TRBJ2-1
clone size: -
D gene: TRBD2
V gene: TRBV27
CDR3 DNA: TGTGCCAGCAGCCCGGGACTAGGTAGGGGCAATGAGCAGTTCTTC
CDR3 protein: CASSPGLGRGNEQFF

J gene: TRBJ2-2
clone size: -
D gene: TRBD1
V gene: TRBV5-1
CDR3 DNA: TGCGCCAGCAGCTCTGATGGGACAGGGCGAAAAACCGGGGAGCTGTTTTTT
CDR3 protein: CASSSDGTGRKTGELFF

J gene: TRBJ1-2
clone size: -
D gene: -
V gene: TRBV2
CDR3 DNA: TGTGCCAGCGCGTACGGAACAGAGGGTTATGGCTACACCTTC
CDR3 protein: CASAYGTEGYGYTF

J gene: TRBJ1-1
clone size: -
D gene: TRBD1
V gene: TRBV2
CDR3 DNA: TGTGCCAGCAGAGTACAGGGGGAAATTAAGAACACTGAAGCTTTCTTT
CDR3 protein: CASRVQGEIKNTEAFF

J gene: TRBJ2-1
clone size: -
D gene: TRBD2
V gene: TRBV19
CDR3 DNA: TGTGCCAGTAGCCTCCGAGGACTAGCGGGTGACAATGAGCAGTTCTTC
CDR3 protein: CASSLRGLAGDNEQFF

J gene: TRBJ2-1
clone size: few
D gene: -
V gene: TRBV5-1
CDR3 DNA: TGCGCCAGCAGCGGGGACAATAACAATGAGCAGTTCTTC
CDR3 protein: CASSGDNNNEQFF

J gene: TRBJ2-5
clone size: -
D gene: -
V gene: TRBV11-2
CDR3 DNA: TGTGCCAGCAGCTTAAGGTATAGCGACCTCCAAGAGACCCAGTACTTC
CDR3 protein: CASSLRYSDLQETQYF

J gene: TRBJ2-1
clone size: few
D gene: TRBD2
V gene: TRBV20-1
CDR3 DNA: TGCAGTGCCCAAAGCCCCGGGAGGCAGAATAACAATGAGCAGTTCTTC
CDR3 protein: CSAQSPGRQNNNEQFF

J gene: TRBJ2-2
clone size: few
D gene: -
V gene: TRBV27
CDR3 DNA: TGTGCCAGACCGAAACGGGCATCGAACACCGGGGAGCTGTTTTTT
CDR3 protein: CARPKRASNTGELFF

J gene: TRBJ2-3
clone size: few
D gene: -
V gene: TRBV4-1
CDR3 DNA: TGCGCCAGCAGCCAAGCGTTTGTGTACACTGGCACAGATACGCAGTATTTT
CDR3 protein: CASSQAFVYTGTDTQYF

J gene: TRBJ1-2
clone size: -
D gene: -
V gene: TRBV5-1
CDR3 DNA: TGCGCCAGCAGCCCGGAACAGGGATATGGCTACACCTTC
CDR3 protein: CASSPEQGYGYTF

J gene: TRBJ1-1
clone size: -
D gene: TRBD1
V gene: TRBV19
CDR3 DNA: TGTGCCAGTAGTAGTCCCCAGGGGGCTGGGACTGAAGCTTTCTTT
CDR3 protein: CASSSPQGAGTEAFF

J gene: TRBJ2-7
clone size: few
D gene: -
V gene: TRBV12-3/TRBV12-4
CDR3 DNA: TGTGCCAGCAGTAGGGAACGGCGGGCCTACGAGCAGTACTTC
CDR3 protein: CASSRERRAYEQYF

J gene: TRBJ1-2
clone size: -
D gene: -
V gene: TRBV10-3
CDR3 DNA: TGTGCCATCAGTGACAGGGCAACCTCTAACTATGGCTACACCTTC
CDR3 protein: CAISDRATSNYGYTF

J gene: TRBJ2-1
clone size: -
D gene: -
V gene: TRBV7-3
CDR3 DNA: TGTGCCAGCAGCGCGGGACTGGGAAATGAGCAGTTCTTC
CDR3 protein: CASSAGLGNEQFF

J gene: TRBJ2-3
clone size: few
D gene: -
V gene: TRBV20-1
CDR3 DNA: TGCAGTGCCGCTTATTTATCCACAGATACGCAGTATTTT
CDR3 protein: CSAAYLSTDTQYF

J gene: TRBJ2-1
clone size: -
D gene: -
V gene: TRBV5-1
CDR3 DNA: TGCGCCAGCAGCTTAACACCTGACTGGCGCTCCTACAATGAGCAGTTCTTC
CDR3 protein: CASSLTPDWRSYNEQFF

J gene: TRBJ2-5
clone size: -
D gene: TRBD1
V gene: TRBV24-1
CDR3 DNA: TGTGCCACCAGTGATTTACCTGGGACAGGGGGCCGAGAGACCCAGTACTTC
CDR3 protein: CATSDLPGTGGRETQYF

J gene: TRBJ2-7
clone size: -
D gene: TRBD1
V gene: TRBV29-1
CDR3 DNA: TGCAGCGTTCTAACCGGGACAGGGGGCGAGCAGTACTTC
CDR3 protein: CSVLTGTGGEQYF

J gene: TRBJ1-4
clone size: few
D gene: -
V gene: TRBV7-6
CDR3 DNA: TGTGCCAGCAGCTTAGCGCCTACTAACCCGGCAACTAATGAAAAACTGTTTTTT
CDR3 protein: CASSLAPTNPATNEKLFF

J gene: TRBJ2-7
clone size: few
D gene: -
V gene: TRBV3-1
CDR3 DNA: TGTGCCAGCAGCCGAGGACCCGGGACGCAAGCCTACGAGCAGTACTTC
CDR3 protein: CASSRGPGTQAYEQYF

J gene: TRBJ2-2
clone size: -
D gene: -
V gene: TRBV29-1
CDR3 DNA: TGCAGCGTGGGGAGGGACACCTCTACCGGGGAGCTGTTTTTT
CDR3 protein: CSVGRDTSTGELFF

J gene: TRBJ2-1
clone size: once
D gene: -
V gene: TRBV7-3
CDR3 DNA: TGTGCCAGCAGCCGAGCCTCTAGCGCAAGGGGGGGAGGGTCCTACAATGAGCAGTTCTTC
CDR3 protein: CASSRASSARGGGSYNEQFF

J gene: TRBJ2-1
clone size: -
D gene: TRBD1
V gene: TRBV11-2
CDR3 DNA: TGTGCCAGCAGCTTAAGGCCCGCCGGGACAGTCTACAATGAGCAGTTCTTC
CDR3 protein: CASSLRPAGTVYNEQFF

J gene: TRBJ2-2
clone size: -
D gene: TRBD1
V gene: TRBV12-3/TRBV12-4
CDR3 DNA: TGTGCCAGCAGGTTGGGTGGACAGGGCGGGACCGGGGAGCTGTTTTTT
CDR3 protein: CASRLGGQGGTGELFF

J gene: TRBJ2-2
clone size: -
D gene: TRBD1
V gene: TRBV6-1
CDR3 DNA: TGTGCCAGCAGTGAGCTTCGAGGGACAGGGGGCTCCGGGGAGCTGTTTTTT
CDR3 protein: CASSELRGTGGSGELFF

J gene: TRBJ2-1
clone size: few
D gene: TRBD2
V gene: TRBV12-3/TRBV12-4
CDR3 DNA: TGTGCCAGCAGTTTTTTAATAGCGGGAGTGACAGGTGAGCAGTTCTTC
CDR3 protein: CASSFLIAGVTGEQFF

J gene: TRBJ2-3
clone size: many
D gene: TRBD1
V gene: TRBV12-3/TRBV12-4
CDR3 DNA: TGTGCCAGCAACCACAGGGGGCTTGGAGATACGCAGTATTTT
CDR3 protein: CASNHRGLGDTQYF

J gene: TRBJ2-5
clone size: few
D gene: -
V gene: TRBV2
CDR3 DNA: TGTGCCAGCAGTGGACACCTCCAAGAGACCCAGTACTTC
CDR3 protein: CASSGHLQETQYF

J gene: TRBJ2-6
clone size: few
D gene: -
V gene: TRBV2
CDR3 DNA: TGTGCCAGCAGAGGGCTCTCTGGGGCCAACGTCCTGACTTTC
CDR3 protein: CASRGLSGANVLTF

J gene: TRBJ2-5
clone size: -
D gene: TRBD2
V gene: TRBV7-3
CDR3 DNA: TGTGCCAGCAGCCGGACTAGCGGGAGTAAGACGGAGACCCAGTACTTC
CDR3 protein: CASSRTSGSKTETQYF

J gene: TRBJ2-1
clone size: few
D gene: TRBD1
V gene: TRBV12-3/TRBV12-4
CDR3 DNA: TGTGCCAGCAGTTTAGCGCGGGGGGACAGGGGTCTCAATGAGCAGTTCTTC
CDR3 protein: CASSLARGDRGLNEQFF

J gene: TRBJ2-1
clone size: -
D gene: -
V gene: TRBV2
CDR3 DNA: TGTGCCAGCAGTCCGGGACCTTGGGGCTCCTACAATGAGCAGTTCTTC
CDR3 protein: CASSPGPWGSYNEQFF

J gene: TRBJ1-4
clone size: few
D gene: -
V gene: TRBV5-6
CDR3 DNA: TGTGCCAGCAGCTTGGATCAGGGGTGGGAAAAACTGTTTTTT
CDR3 protein: CASSLDQGWEKLFF

J gene: TRBJ2-6
clone size: -
D gene: TRBD1
V gene: TRBV6-4
CDR3 DNA: TGTGCCAGCAGTGTCTCGTGGACAGGGGGTCGTCCTCTTGGGGCCAACGTCCTGACTTTC
CDR3 protein: CASSVSWTGGRPLGANVLTF

J gene: TRBJ2-1
clone size: few
D gene: TRBD2
V gene: TRBV28
CDR3 DNA: TGTGCCGCAGTGGGACTAGCCCCTAGGGAGCAGTTCTTC
CDR3 protein: CAAVGLAPREQFF

J gene: TRBJ2-2
clone size: few
D gene: -
V gene: TRBV12-3/TRBV12-4
CDR3 DNA: TGTGCCAGCAGCCGGGACCTTTACACCGGGGAGCTGTTTTTT
CDR3 protein: CASSRDLYTGELFF

J gene: TRBJ2-1
clone size: few
D gene: -
V gene: TRBV12-3/TRBV12-4
CDR3 DNA: TGTGCCAGCGGGCAGTCGATGTCCGGGGATGAGCAGTTCTTC
CDR3 protein: CASGQSMSGDEQFF

J gene: TRBJ2-7
clone size: -
D gene: TRBD1
V gene: TRBV10-3
CDR3 DNA: TGTGCCACCTGCCCGGGACAGGGGACCTACGAGCAGTACTTC
CDR3 protein: CATCPGQGTYEQYF

J gene: TRBJ2-3
clone size: -
D gene: -
V gene: TRBV6-6
CDR3 DNA: TGTGCCAGCAGTTACAGTCACACAGATACGCAGTATTTT
CDR3 protein: CASSYSHTDTQYF

J gene: TRBJ2-1
clone size: -
D gene: TRBD1
V gene: TRBV6-2/TRBV6-3
CDR3 DNA: TGTGCCAGCAGTTATAGGCAGGGGGCGGATGAGCAGTTCTTC
CDR3 protein: CASSYRQGADEQFF

J gene: TRBJ2-2
clone size: few
D gene: TRBD1
V gene: TRBV7-7
CDR3 DNA: TGTGCCAGCAGCTCCATCAGGGGGACCGGGGAGCTGTTTTTT
CDR3 protein: CASSSIRGTGELFF

J gene: TRBJ2-3
clone size: few
D gene: TRBD2
V gene: TRBV6-5
CDR3 DNA: TGTGCCAGCAGTTACCCAATCCCGGCGGGGGGGCTGTATTTT
CDR3 protein: CASSYPIPAGGLYF

J gene: TRBJ1-2
clone size: few
D gene: TRBD1
V gene: TRBV13
CDR3 DNA: TGTGCCAGCAGCTCTAGCCGGGACAGGGTCGCCTATGGCTACACCTTC
CDR3 protein: CASSSSRDRVAYGYTF

J gene: TRBJ2-3
clone size: few
D gene: TRBD2
V gene: TRBV3-1
CDR3 DNA: TGTGCCAGCAGCCCGAGCGGGGGGGCCCTTGATACGCAGTATTTT
CDR3 protein: CASSPSGGALDTQYF

J gene: TRBJ2-1
clone size: few
D gene: -
V gene: TRBV6-2/TRBV6-3
CDR3 DNA: TGTGCCAGCAGTAGGACCCTAGAGAGGGAGTTCTTC
CDR3 protein: CASSRTLEREFF

J gene: TRBJ2-5
clone size: -
D gene: TRBD2
V gene: TRBV5-4
CDR3 DNA: TGTGCCAGCAGCTTAACTAGCGGGGCGGGGGAGACCCAGTACTTC
CDR3 protein: CASSLTSGAGETQYF

J gene: TRBJ2-1
clone size: -
D gene: -
V gene: TRBV4-1
CDR3 DNA: TGCGCCAGCAGCCAAGATTTGCGCACCCATTCCAACAATGAGCAGTTCTTC
CDR3 protein: CASSQDLRTHSNNEQFF

J gene: TRBJ1-2
clone size: few
D gene: -
V gene: TRBV15
CDR3 DNA: TGTGCCACCAGCACCCCAGGGATGCATGGCTACACCTTC
CDR3 protein: CATSTPGMHGYTF

J gene: TRBJ1-1
clone size: many
D gene: -
V gene: TRBV9
CDR3 DNA: TGTGCCAGCAGCGTAGATGGAGATAGGACTGAAGCTTTCTTT
CDR3 protein: CASSVDGDRTEAFF

J gene: TRBJ1-4
clone size: -
D gene: -
V gene: TRBV4-1
CDR3 DNA: TGCGCCAGCAGCCAAGACCCGGACTCACGGGGTGAAAAACTGTTTTTT
CDR3 protein: CASSQDPDSRGEKLFF

J gene: TRBJ2-3
clone size: -
D gene: TRBD1
V gene: TRBV5-1
CDR3 DNA: TGCGCCAGCAGCTTGGGCGGGACAGGGCAAGATACGCAGTATTTT
CDR3 protein: CASSLGGTGQDTQYF

J gene: TRBJ1-1
clone size: few
D gene: -
V gene: TRBV29-1
CDR3 DNA: TGCAGCGTCGACACAATTTTAGCGAACACTGAAGCTTTCTTT
CDR3 protein: CSVDTILANTEAFF

J gene: TRBJ2-1
clone size: few
D gene: -
V gene: TRBV27
CDR3 DNA: TGTGCCAGCAGTTCATACACTGGGCCCTACAATGAGCAGTTCTTC
CDR3 protein: CASSSYTGPYNEQFF

J gene: TRBJ1-5
clone size: -
D gene: -
V gene: TRBV20-1
CDR3 DNA: TGCAGTGCTACCACCGCGGGGCCCCTAAGTCAGCCCCAGCATTTT
CDR3 protein: CSATTAGPLSQPQHF

J gene: TRBJ2-3
clone size: few
D gene: TRBD2
V gene: TRBV14
CDR3 DNA: TGTGCCAGCAGCCAAGCCGGGGGGGGGCCAGATACGCAGTATTTT
CDR3 protein: CASSQAGGGPDTQYF

J gene: TRBJ2-1
clone size: -
D gene: -
V gene: TRBV12-3/TRBV12-4
CDR3 DNA: TGTGCCAGCAGTCCCCGCAGGGAACCCGGACACTTAAACAATGAGCAGTTCTTC
CDR3 protein: CASSPRREPGHLNNEQFF

J gene: TRBJ2-1
clone size: few
D gene: -
V gene: TRBV12-3/TRBV12-4
CDR3 DNA: TGTGCCAGCAGTTTACCCCCCCTCTTC
CDR3 protein: CASSLPPLF